This T cell receptor beta chain was retrieved from a study of T cell responses to AZD1222 COVID-19 vaccine. Study-level results: There were mostly white British donors and more females than males, and clonal diversity was possibly underestimated. CD4 TCRs linked to vaccination spanned spike, dominating at 160-218 and 743-854. Increased Spike-specific TCR breadth and depth were observed after two AZD1222 doses.

Details on this clone: What it recognizes is unknown.

Second-dose groups at about 4 or about 12 weeks were pooled. Assay used: immunoSEQ multiplex PCR; TCRdb lists only in-frame clones, some missing. The sample has roughly 70,000 clones, approximately 90% seen once; the top ten hold under 1.5%. This CDR3 is 16 amino acids long. Trimming stripped 8 bases from V and 1 base from J, with 18 bases between. Germline-derived CDR1 and CDR2 are MNHNY and SVGAGI (reference sequence). Specimen: peripheral blood, collected 28 days after the second AZD1222 dose. The chain employs TRBV6-6 and TRBJ1-5; D possibly corresponds to TRBD1 (5 bases). The sequence came from an adult who received the AZD1222 COVID-19 vaccine. The CDR3 DNA is TGTGCCAGCCTTACGCCCGGGGGGGAAAGCAATCAGCCCCAGCATTTT. Translated: CASLTPGGESNQPQHF.